The TCR beta chain under discussion was sequenced for a study of blood T cell repertoires in COVID-19. Study information: From T cells, B-cell-depleted T cells, or PBMCs came the material, which was cDNA or gDNA.

The V gene's germline CDR1 is SGHDT and CDR2 YYEEEE. The CDR3 has 12 residues. Deletions cut 4 bases from V and 3 bases from J, with 8 bases between. Only in-frame clones appear in the TCRdb table, and some are missing; sequencing was by immunoSEQ multiplex PCR. Of under 300,000 clones in the sample, roughly 89% were seen once. Everyone who took part was roughly 18 to 89 years old, and they came from fewer than 25 US areas. Participants had their cohort set by participant-reported clinical history. The genes are TRBV5-6 and TRBJ2-7, with D perhaps TRBD2 (5 bases). This clonotype was obtained from a man aged 35 to 55 who had recovered from COVID-19. The sample comprised PBMCs or T cells enriched from blood (not recorded which). CDR3 in amino acids: CASSRGVYEQYF. CDR3 coding DNA: TGTGCCAGCAGCCGGGGAGTCTACGAGCAGTACTTC.